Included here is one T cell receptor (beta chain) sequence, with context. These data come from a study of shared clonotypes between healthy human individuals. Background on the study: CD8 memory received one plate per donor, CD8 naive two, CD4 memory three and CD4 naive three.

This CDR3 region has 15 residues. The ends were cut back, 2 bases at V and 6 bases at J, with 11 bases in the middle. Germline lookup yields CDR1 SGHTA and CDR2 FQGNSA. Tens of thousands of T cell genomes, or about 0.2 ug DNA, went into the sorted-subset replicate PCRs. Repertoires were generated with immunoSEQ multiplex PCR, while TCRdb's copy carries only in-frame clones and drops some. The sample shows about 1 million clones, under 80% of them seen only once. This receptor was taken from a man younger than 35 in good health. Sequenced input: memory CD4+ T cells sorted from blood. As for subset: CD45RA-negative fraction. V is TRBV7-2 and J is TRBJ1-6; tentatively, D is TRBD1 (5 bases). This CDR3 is CASSLQGPGNSPLHF. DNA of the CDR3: TGTGCCAGCAGCTTACAGGGCCCGGGTAATTCACCCCTCCACTTT.